There are many counts of the clone carrying this T cell receptor (beta chain). Its target is unknown. The V gene's germline CDR1 is SEHNR and CDR2 FQNEAQ (reference sequence). This CDR3 has 14 amino acids. Trimming stripped 2 bases from V and 5 bases from J, with 11 bases between. The data stem from a study of neurological immune-mediated disorders. Study results and limitations: The absence of shared CDR3 amino acid sequences among expanded clones across subjects suggests private repertoires in all groups. The repertoires of 18 of 34 multiple sclerosis patients fell into one related-CDR3 cluster (a possible signature) under phylogenetic grouping.

The cDNA was produced through 5'RACE with 10-nucleotide random UMIs. The authors obtained over 160 million TCR-beta sequences from 15-18 subjects per sequencing run. TCRdb reprocessed the 5' RACE reads via MiXCR and lists one record per CDR3 protein. The sample comprises around 130,000 distinct CDR3 sequences, about 3.2% of which are singletons, and around 1.2% rests with the top ten. The receptor was derived from a woman aged 25 to 39 with multiple sclerosis. The chain uses TRBV7-9 and TRBJ2-3; D remains ambiguous. Sequencing used PBMCs. As DNA, the CDR3 is TGTGCCAGCAGCTTAAAGCCTCCTCTAGATACGCAGTATTTT. Translated: CASSLKPPLDTQYF.